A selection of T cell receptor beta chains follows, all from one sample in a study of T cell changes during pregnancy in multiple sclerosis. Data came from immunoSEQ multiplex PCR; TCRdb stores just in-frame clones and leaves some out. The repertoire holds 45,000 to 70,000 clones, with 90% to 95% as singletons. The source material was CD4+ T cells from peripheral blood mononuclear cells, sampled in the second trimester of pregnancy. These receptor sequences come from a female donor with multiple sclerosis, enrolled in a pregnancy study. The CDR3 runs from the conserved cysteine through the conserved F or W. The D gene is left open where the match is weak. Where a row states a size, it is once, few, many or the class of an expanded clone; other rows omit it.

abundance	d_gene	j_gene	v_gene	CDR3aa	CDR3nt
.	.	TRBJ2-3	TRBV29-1	CSVAGGYTDTQYF	TGCAGCGTTGCTGGGGGCTACACAGATACGCAGTATTTT
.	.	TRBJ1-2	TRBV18	CASSPPGAYGYTF	TGTGCCAGCTCACCACCAGGGGCCTATGGCTACACCTTC
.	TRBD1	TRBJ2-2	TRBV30	CAWSPSWGQGALGELFF	TGTGCCTGGAGCCCTAGTTGGGGACAGGGGGCCCTCGGGGAGCTGTTTTTT
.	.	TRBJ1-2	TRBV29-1	CSVSPEDYTF	TGCAGCGTTTCCCCAGAGGACTACACCTTC
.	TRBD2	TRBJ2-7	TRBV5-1	CASSLAGTGGPTEQYF	TGCGCCAGCAGCTTGGCCGGCACGGGGGGACCTACGGAGCAGTACTTC
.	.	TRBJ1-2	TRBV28	CASSTRGGTDYGYTF	TGTGCCAGCAGTACTCGGGGGGGGACGGACTATGGCTACACCTTC
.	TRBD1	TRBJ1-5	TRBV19	CASSRGDRVGDQPQHF	TGTGCCAGTAGCCGCGGGGACAGGGTAGGCGATCAGCCCCAGCATTTT
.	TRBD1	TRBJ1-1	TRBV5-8	CASSYDRGAEAFF	TGTGCCAGCAGTTACGACAGGGGGGCTGAAGCTTTCTTT
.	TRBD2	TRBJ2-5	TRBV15	CATAPGLAGGETQYF	TGTGCCACAGCCCCGGGACTAGCGGGAGGAGAGACCCAGTACTTC
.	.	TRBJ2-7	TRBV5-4	CASSLMGVSSYEQYF	TGTGCCAGCAGCTTGATGGGCGTAAGCTCCTACGAGCAGTACTTC
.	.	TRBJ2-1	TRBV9	CASSSWTGLNEQFF	TGTGCCAGCAGCTCTTGGACTGGCCTGAATGAGCAGTTCTTC
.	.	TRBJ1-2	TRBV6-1	CASSEGGSDYGYTF	TGTGCCAGCAGTGAAGGAGGCAGCGACTATGGCTACACCTTC
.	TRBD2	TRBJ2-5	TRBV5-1	CASSSTSGGEKTQYF	TGCGCCAGCAGCTCGACTAGCGGGGGAGAAAAGACCCAGTACTTC
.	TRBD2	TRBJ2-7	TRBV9	CASSRTSGRSDEQYF	TGTGCCAGCAGTCGGACTAGCGGGAGGTCTGACGAGCAGTACTTC
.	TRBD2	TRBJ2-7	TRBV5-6	CASSPRGVPYEQYF	TGTGCCAGCAGCCCGCGGGGGGTCCCCTACGAGCAGTACTTC
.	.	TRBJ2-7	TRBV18	CASSLTGSHEQYF	TGTGCCAGCTCACTAACAGGGAGCCACGAGCAGTACTTC
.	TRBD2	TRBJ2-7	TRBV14	CASSFTSGGFYEQYF	TGTGCCAGCAGCTTTACTAGCGGGGGATTCTACGAGCAGTACTTC
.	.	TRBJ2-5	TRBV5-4	CASSLAGDVETQYF	TGTGCCAGCAGCTTGGCAGGGGATGTAGAGACCCAGTACTTC
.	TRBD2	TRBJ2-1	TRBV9	CASSVALAGGDNEQFF	TGTGCCAGCAGCGTAGCTCTAGCGGGGGGGGACAATGAGCAGTTCTTC
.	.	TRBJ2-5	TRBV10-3	CAIKGQQETQYF	TGTGCCATCAAGGGGCAACAAGAGACCCAGTACTTC
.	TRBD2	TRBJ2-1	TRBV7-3	CASRYSGTSGGEQFF	TGTGCCAGCCGCTATTCCGGGACTAGCGGGGGGGAGCAGTTCTTC
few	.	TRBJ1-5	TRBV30	CAWTLGGNQPQHF	TGTGCCTGGACCTTGGGGGGTAATCAGCCCCAGCATTTT
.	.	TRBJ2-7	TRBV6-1	CASSVQGSSYEQYF	TGTGCCAGCAGTGTACAGGGTAGCTCCTACGAGCAGTACTTC
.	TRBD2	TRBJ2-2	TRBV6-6	CASSSPSGRTGELFF	TGTGCCAGCAGTTCCCCTAGCGGGCGCACCGGGGAGCTGTTTTTT
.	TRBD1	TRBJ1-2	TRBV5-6	CASSRTGTGKEYYGYTF	TGTGCCAGCAGCCGCACCGGGACAGGGAAAGAGTACTATGGCTACACCTTC
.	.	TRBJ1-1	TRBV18	CASSPYAYEAFF	TGTGCCAGCTCACCATATGCGTATGAAGCTTTCTTT
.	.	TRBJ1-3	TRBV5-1	CASSLEGVGNTIYF	TGCGCCAGCAGCTTGGAAGGGGTAGGAAACACCATATATTTT
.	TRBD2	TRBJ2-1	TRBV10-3	CAISPLAGGNYNEQFF	TGTGCCATCAGTCCGTTAGCGGGAGGCAACTACAATGAGCAGTTCTTC
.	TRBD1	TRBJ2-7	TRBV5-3	CARSFGTGAPYEQYF	TGTGCCAGAAGCTTCGGGACAGGGGCCCCCTACGAGCAGTACTTC
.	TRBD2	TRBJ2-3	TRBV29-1	CSVLGLAADTQYF	TGCAGCGTTCTAGGACTAGCCGCAGATACGCAGTATTTT
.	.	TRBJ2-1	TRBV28	CASSIQGSYNEQFF	TGTGCCAGCAGTATACAGGGTTCCTACAATGAGCAGTTCTTC
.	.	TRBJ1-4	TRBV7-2	CASSPSPAGTNEKLFF	TGTGCCAGCAGCCCTTCCCCCGCAGGAACTAATGAAAAACTGTTTTTT
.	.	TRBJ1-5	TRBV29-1	CSAGGTGGQPQHF	TGCAGCGCTGGAGGGACGGGCGGTCAGCCCCAGCATTTT
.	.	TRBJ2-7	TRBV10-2	CASSESTGFIFAGTYEQYF	TGCGCCAGCAGTGAGTCGACGGGTTTTATCTTCGCAGGGACCTACGAGCAGTACTTC
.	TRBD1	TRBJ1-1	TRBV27	CASSPGGTEAFF	TGTGCCAGCAGTCCAGGGGGCACTGAAGCTTTCTTT
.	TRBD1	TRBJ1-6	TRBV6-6	CASSYGQGNSPLHF	TGTGCCAGCAGTTACGGACAGGGGAATTCACCCCTCCACTTT
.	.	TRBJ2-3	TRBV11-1	CASSVDGGTDTQYF	TGTGCCAGCAGCGTAGATGGCGGAACAGATACGCAGTATTTT
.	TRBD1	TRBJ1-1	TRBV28	CASQGNRGPGTDTEAFF	TGTGCCAGTCAAGGGAACAGGGGGCCAGGTACGGACACTGAAGCTTTCTTT
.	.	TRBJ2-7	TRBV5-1	CASSLVQGYEQYF	TGCGCCAGCAGCTTGGTGCAGGGGTACGAGCAGTACTTC
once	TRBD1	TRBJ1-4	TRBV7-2	CASSTQGNNEKLFF	TGTGCCAGCAGCACACAGGGGAATAATGAAAAACTGTTTTTT
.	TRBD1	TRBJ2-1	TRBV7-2	CASSLGRGTGGLYNEQFF	TGTGCCAGCAGCTTGGGGCGGGGGACAGGGGGCTTATACAATGAGCAGTTCTTC
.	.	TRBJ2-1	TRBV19	CASSPDSSYNEQFF	TGTGCCAGCTCCCCGGACAGTTCCTACAATGAGCAGTTCTTC
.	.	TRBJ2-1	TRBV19	CASSVLGGGLEQFF	TGTGCCAGTAGTGTCCTCGGCGGGGGCCTTGAGCAGTTCTTC
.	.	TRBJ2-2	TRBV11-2	CASIATGVRHTGELFF	TGTGCCAGCATAGCAACGGGGGTGCGGCACACCGGGGAGCTGTTTTTT
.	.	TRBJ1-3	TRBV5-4	CASSEDTSSGNTIYF	TGTGCCAGCAGCGAGGACACCTCCTCTGGAAACACCATATATTTT
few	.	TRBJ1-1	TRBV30	CAWRPWDTPNTEAFF	TGTGCCTGGAGGCCCTGGGACACGCCAAACACTGAAGCTTTCTTT
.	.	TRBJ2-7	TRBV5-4	CASSPVGSHEQYF	TGTGCCAGCAGCCCAGTCGGGTCCCACGAGCAGTACTTC
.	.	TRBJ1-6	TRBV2	CASSERIGVGSPLHF	TGTGCCAGCAGTGAAAGGATAGGGGTGGGTTCACCCCTCCACTTT
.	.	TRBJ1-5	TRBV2	CASSEEGNVSNQPQHF	TGTGCCAGCAGTGAAGAGGGGAACGTCAGCAATCAGCCCCAGCATTTT
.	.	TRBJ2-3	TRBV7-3	CASSLWGGAADTQYF	TGTGCCAGCAGCTTGTGGGGCGGGGCAGCAGATACGCAGTATTTT